Below are 4 T cell receptor beta chains sequenced from a single sample in a study of OX40 agonist ivuxolimab in advanced cancers. Profiled with immunoSEQ multiplex PCR; TCRdb holds only in-frame clones, not every one. The sample carries about 69,000 clones, 90% recorded once. Here the sequenced sample was CD4+ or CD8+ T cells sorted from blood, taken in a trial of the OX40 agonist ivuxolimab. All receptors derive from an adult with an advanced solid tumor such as melanoma, head and neck, liver or kidney cancer.

CDR3 nucleotides: TGTGCCAGCGACGATGACTTGGGCTTTGGCGGGACCTACGAGCAGTACTTC. Its translation: CASDDDLGFGGTYEQYF. The chain has TRBV28 and TRBJ2-7; TRBD2 might be the D (6 bases). CDR1 MDHEN and CDR2 SYDVKM come from the germline V gene. The CDR3 loop spans 17 amino acids. With 8 bases removed from V and 2 bases from J, the gap between germline ends came to 25 bases.

A few counts support this clone. The V and J genes are TRBV29-1 and TRBJ2-5, with 9 bases that match TRBD1. The CDR3 loop spans 13 amino acids. Germline lookup yields CDR1 SQVTM and CDR2 ANQGSEA. The ends lost 1 base at V and 4 bases at J; junction bases unmatched: 1. The CDR3 DNA reads TGCAGCGTTGAAGGGACAGGGGTAGAGACCCAGTACTTC. Translation: CSVEGTGVETQYF. Filled out from reference TRBV29-1 and TRBJ2-5, the complete variable domain reads SAVISQKPSRDICQRGTSLTIQCQVDSQVTMMFWYRQQPGQSLTLIATANQGSEATYESGFVIDKFPISRPNLTFSTLTVSNMSPEDSSIYLCSVEGTGVETQYFGPGTRLLVL.

This chain connects TRBV28 to TRBJ1-2; unclear D gene. CDR1 and CDR2 from the germline V gene are MDHEN and SYDVKM. Trimming took 4 bases from V and 2 from J, leaving 17 bases between them. The CDR3 is made up of 16 amino acids. CDR3 loop: CASSSIRPGRNYGYTF. CDR3 bases: TGTGCCAGCAGTTCGATTAGGCCCGGACGGAACTATGGCTACACCTTC.

The chain joins TRBV9 to TRBJ2-2; possibly TRBD2 for D (5 bases). The CDR3 sequence is 16 residues long. Trimming removed 0 bases from V and 6 bases from J, with 15 bases in between. Germline CDR1 is SGDLS and CDR2 is YYNGEE. CDR3 loop: CASSVVVGVGSGELFF. As DNA, the CDR3 is TGTGCCAGCAGCGTAGTAGTCGGGGTAGGATCCGGGGAGCTGTTTTTT.